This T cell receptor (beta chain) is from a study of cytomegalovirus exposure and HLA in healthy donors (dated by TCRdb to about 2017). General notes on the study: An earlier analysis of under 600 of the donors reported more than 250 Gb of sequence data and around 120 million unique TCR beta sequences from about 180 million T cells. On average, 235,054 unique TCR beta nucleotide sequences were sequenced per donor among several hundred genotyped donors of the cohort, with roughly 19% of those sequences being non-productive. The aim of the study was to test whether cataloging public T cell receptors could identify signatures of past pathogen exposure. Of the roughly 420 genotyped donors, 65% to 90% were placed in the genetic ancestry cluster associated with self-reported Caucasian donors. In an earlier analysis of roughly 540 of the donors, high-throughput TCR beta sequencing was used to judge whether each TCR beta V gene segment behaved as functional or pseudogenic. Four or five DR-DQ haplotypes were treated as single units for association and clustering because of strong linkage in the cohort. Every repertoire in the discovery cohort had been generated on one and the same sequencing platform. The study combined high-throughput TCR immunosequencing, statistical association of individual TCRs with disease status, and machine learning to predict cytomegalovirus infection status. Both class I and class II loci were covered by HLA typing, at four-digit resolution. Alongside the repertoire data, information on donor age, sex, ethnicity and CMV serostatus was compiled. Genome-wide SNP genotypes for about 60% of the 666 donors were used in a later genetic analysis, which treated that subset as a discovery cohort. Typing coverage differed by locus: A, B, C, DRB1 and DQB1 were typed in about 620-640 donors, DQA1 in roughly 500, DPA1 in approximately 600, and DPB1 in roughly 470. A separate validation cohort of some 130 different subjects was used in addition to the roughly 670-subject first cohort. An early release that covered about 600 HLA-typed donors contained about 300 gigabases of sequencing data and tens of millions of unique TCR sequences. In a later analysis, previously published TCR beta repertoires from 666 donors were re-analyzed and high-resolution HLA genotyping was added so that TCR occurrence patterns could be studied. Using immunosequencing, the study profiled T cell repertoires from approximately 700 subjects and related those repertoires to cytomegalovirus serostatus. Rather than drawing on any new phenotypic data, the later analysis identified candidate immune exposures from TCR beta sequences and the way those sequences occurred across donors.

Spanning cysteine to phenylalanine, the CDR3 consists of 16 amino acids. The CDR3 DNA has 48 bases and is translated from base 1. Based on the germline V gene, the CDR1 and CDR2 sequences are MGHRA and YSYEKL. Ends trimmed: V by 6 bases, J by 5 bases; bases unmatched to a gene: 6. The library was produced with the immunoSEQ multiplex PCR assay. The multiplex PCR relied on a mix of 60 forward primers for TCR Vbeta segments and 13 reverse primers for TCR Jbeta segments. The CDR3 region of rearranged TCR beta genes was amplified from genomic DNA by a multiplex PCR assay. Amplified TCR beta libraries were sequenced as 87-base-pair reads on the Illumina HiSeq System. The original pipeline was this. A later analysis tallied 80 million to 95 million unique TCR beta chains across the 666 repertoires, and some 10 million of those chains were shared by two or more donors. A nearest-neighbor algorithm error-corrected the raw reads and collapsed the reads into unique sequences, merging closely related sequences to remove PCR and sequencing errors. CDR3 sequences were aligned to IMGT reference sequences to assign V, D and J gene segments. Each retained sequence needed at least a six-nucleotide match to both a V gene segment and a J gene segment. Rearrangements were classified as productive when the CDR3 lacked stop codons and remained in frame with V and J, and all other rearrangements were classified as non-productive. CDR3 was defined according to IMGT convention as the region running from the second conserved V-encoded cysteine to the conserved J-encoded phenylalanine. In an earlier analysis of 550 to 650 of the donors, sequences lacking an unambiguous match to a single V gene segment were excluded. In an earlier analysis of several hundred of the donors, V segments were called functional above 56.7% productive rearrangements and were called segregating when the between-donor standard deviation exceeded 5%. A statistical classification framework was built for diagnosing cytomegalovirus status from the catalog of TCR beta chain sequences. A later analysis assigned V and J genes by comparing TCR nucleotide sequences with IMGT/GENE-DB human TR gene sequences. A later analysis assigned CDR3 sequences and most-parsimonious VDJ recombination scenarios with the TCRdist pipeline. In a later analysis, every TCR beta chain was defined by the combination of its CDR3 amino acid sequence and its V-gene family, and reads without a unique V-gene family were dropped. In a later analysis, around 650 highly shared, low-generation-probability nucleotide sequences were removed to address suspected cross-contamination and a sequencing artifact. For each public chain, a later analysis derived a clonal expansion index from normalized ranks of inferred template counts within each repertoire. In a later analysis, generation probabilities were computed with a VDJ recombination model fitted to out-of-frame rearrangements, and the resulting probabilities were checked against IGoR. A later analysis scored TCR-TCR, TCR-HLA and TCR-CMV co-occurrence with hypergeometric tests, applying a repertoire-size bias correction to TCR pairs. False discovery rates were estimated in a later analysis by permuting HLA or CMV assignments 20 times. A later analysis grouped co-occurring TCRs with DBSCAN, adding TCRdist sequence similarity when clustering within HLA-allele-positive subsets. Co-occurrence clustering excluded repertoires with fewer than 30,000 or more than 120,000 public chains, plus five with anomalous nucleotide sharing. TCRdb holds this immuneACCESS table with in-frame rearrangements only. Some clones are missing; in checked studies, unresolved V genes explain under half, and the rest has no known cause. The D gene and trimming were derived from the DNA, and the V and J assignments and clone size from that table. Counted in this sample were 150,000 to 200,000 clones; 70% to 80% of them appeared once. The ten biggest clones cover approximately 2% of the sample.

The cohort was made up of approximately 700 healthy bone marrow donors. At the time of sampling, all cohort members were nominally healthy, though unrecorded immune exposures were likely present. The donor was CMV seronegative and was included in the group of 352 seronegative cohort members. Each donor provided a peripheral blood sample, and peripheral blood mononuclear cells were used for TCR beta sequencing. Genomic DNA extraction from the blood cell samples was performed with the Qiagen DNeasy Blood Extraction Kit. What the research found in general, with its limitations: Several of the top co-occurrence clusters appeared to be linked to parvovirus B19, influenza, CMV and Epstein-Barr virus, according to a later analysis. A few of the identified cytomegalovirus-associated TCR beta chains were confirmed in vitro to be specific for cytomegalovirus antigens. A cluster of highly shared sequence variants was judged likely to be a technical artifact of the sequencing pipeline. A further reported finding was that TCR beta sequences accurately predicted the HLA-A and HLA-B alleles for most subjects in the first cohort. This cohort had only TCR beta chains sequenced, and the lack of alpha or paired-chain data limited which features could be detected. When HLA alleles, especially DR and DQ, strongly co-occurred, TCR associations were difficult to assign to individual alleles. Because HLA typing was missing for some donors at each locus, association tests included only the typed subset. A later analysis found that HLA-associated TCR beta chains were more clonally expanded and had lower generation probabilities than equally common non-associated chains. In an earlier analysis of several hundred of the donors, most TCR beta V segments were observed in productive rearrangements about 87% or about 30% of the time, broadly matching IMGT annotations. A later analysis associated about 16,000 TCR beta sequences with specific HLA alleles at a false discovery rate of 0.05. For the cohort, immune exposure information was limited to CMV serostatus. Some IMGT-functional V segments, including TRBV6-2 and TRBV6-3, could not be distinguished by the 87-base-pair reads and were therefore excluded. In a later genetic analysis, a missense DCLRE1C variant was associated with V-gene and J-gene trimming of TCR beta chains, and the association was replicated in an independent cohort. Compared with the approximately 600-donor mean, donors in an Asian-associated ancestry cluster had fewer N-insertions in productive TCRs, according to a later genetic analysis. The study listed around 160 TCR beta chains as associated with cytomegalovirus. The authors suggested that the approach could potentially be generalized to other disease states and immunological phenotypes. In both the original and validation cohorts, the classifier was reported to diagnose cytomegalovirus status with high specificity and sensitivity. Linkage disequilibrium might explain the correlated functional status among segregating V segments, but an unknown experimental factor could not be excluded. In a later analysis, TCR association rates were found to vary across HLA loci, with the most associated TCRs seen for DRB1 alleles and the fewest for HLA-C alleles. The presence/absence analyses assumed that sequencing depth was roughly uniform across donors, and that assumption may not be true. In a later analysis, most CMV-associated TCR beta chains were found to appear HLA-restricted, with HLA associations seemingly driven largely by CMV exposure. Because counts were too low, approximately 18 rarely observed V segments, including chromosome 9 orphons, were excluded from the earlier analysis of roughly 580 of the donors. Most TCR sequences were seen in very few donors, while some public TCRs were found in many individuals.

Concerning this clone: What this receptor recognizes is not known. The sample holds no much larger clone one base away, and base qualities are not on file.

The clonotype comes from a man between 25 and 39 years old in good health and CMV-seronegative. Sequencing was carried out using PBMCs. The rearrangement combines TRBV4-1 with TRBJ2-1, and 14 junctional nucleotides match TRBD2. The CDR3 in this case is CASRRLAGGTHNEQFF. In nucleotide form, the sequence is TGCGCCAGCAGAAGACTAGCGGGAGGGACCCACAATGAGCAGTTCTTC.